This T cell receptor (beta chain) is drawn from a study of CD8+CD57+ T cells in acquired aplastic anemia. Broader study findings: Some 27 CD8+ CDR3 sequences were shared between patients and controls.

The study profiled TCR beta VDJ and CDR3 using genomic DNA as template. TCRdb recomputed calls from the reads with MiXCR, one row per CDR3 protein. The repertoire holds a few hundred thousand distinct CDR3 sequences, with around 33% as singletons. In regard to this clonotype: The antigen is not known.

Patients selected for sequencing had displayed CD8+CD57+ cell expansion by flow cytometry. CDR1 is LNHDA and CDR2 is SQIVND in the germline V gene (reference sequence). Trimming left V 4 bases short and J 6 bases short, with 12 bases between. The CDR3 runs to 13 residues. J is TRBJ1-2 and V is TRBV19; the D gene is possibly TRBD1 (5 bases). The TCR sequence derives from a human donor with aplastic anemia. Material for sequencing was sorted CD4+, CD8+, or CD8+CD57+ T cells (not recorded which) from PBMCs. The CDR3: CASSSGRVDGYTF. The CDR3 DNA sequence: TGTGCCAGTAGTAGCGGCAGGGTTGATGGCTACACCTTC.